These 26 T cell receptor beta chains were all obtained from the same sample, sequenced in a study of graft-versus-host responses after intestinal transplantation. Their cognate antigens are unknown. Data came from immunoSEQ multiplex PCR; TCRdb stores just in-frame clones and leaves some out. The data contain 73,000 or so clones, around 90% of them seen just once; the ten biggest clones take up less than 4.5%. The sequencing used unstimulated CD8+ T cells sorted from spleen or lymph node cells, collected before transplant. These receptors all stem from a human donor who was the organ donor for an intestinal transplant.

The V gene is TRBV4-1, the J gene TRBJ1-1, with D perhaps TRBD1 (5 bases). V gave up 5 bases and J gave up 0 bases, with 13 bases separating them. This CDR3 is 15 amino acids long. Germline V lookup: CDR1 MGHRA, CDR2 YSYEKL. CDR3: CASSLSRGVNTEAFF. For the CDR3, the DNA is TGCGCCAGCAGCTTAAGTCGGGGGGTGAACACTGAAGCTTTCTTT.

The genes are TRBV27 and TRBJ2-7; 7 bases agree with TRBD1. Germline trimming cut 0 bases from V and 2 bases from J; bases unmatched to any gene: 10. The CDR3 totals 17 residues. Per germline, CDR1 MNHEY and CDR2 SMNVEV (reference sequence). The CDR3 region has the DNA TGTGCCAGCAGTTTATCGAGTCCCGACAGGGCGACCTACGAGCAGTACGTC. Translated: CASSLSSPDRATYEQYV.

The rearrangement joins TRBV6-1 to TRBJ1-3; D is uncertain. Germline CDR1 MNHNS, CDR2 SASEGT. The germline V and J ends were trimmed by 7 bases and 0 bases, with 10 bases remaining between them. This CDR3 region has 14 residues. CDR3 coding DNA: TGTGCCAGCATGCGATGGGCCTCTGGAAACACCATATATTTT. Encoded protein: CASMRWASGNTIYF.

The genes are TRBV2 and TRBJ2-1; D uncertain. V was clipped by 3 bases and J by 1 base, with 10 bases between them. Germline V lookup: CDR1 SNHLY, CDR2 FYNNEI. The CDR3 is made up of 15 amino acids. The CDR3, as DNA: TGTGCCAGCAGTGATCAGGAATGGTCCTACAATGAGCAGTTCTTC. As protein: CASSDQEWSYNEQFF.

The chain is built from TRBV6-5 and TRBJ1-4; D gene ambiguous. The CDR3 has 14 amino acids. Trimming stripped 8 bases from V and 7 bases from J, with 17 bases between. The germline V gene encodes CDR1 MNHEY and CDR2 SVGAGI. The CDR3 nucleotides are TGTGCCAGCCATCCGGGTCCCTCGTTTGAAAAACTGTTTTTT. It is translated as CASHPGPSFEKLFF.

This clone has a handful of counts. This chain connects TRBV6-4 to TRBJ2-1, with TRBD2 matching over 12 bases. V shed 3 bases and J 8 bases; nucleotides not matched to a gene: 5. The CDR3 contains 15 residues. Per germline, CDR1 MRHNA and CDR2 SNTAGT. The CDR3 sequence is CASSEASGGADEQFF. The CDR3 DNA sequence: TGTGCCAGCAGTGAAGCTAGCGGGGGGGCGGATGAGCAGTTCTTC.

This clone was found a few times. The chain joins TRBV13 to TRBJ2-1; D is uncertain. The V end lost 1 base, the J end lost 9 bases, and 4 bases lay between the germline ends. Germline CDR1 and CDR2: PRHDT and FYEKMQ (reference sequence). CDR3 length equals 11 residues. The CDR3 nucleotides read TGTGCCAGCAGCTTAGCGGGTGAGCAGTTCTTC. Translating gives CASSLAGEQFF.

The V gene is TRBV9, the J gene TRBJ2-2; the D gene is possibly TRBD2 (6 bases). V lost 3 bases and J 4 bases, leaving 13 bases between the germline ends. CDR1 is SGDLS, CDR2 YYNGEE, per germline. This CDR3 contains 15 residues. CDR3: CASSAGRELTGELFF. The CDR3 DNA reads TGTGCCAGCAGCGCGGGCCGGGAGCTCACCGGGGAGCTGTTTTTT.

This chain joins TRBV7-6 and TRBJ1-5; D perhaps matches TRBD1 (6 bases). The V end was cut by 5 bases, the J end by 3 bases, with 14 bases between. This CDR3 spans 15 amino acids. Germline V lookup: CDR1 SGHVS, CDR2 FNYEAQ. The CDR3 sequence: CASSQTGIPNQPQHF. The DNA of the CDR3 is TGTGCCAGCAGCCAAACAGGGATCCCCAATCAGCCCCAGCATTTT.

The chain recombines TRBV29-1 with TRBJ2-6, with 7 bases matching TRBD1. Germline V gene lookup returns CDR1 SQVTM and CDR2 ANQGSEA. The trim removed 4 bases at V and 0 bases at J, leaving 6 bases unmatched. The CDR3 loop spans 16 amino acids. In DNA form, the CDR3 reads TGCAGCGTTGCTGAGGGGGCCTACTCTGGGGCCAACGTCCTGACTTTC. Protein product: CSVAEGAYSGANVLTF.

The chain is built from TRBV7-9 and TRBJ1-2, with D unclear. The CDR3 runs to 14 residues. Deletions cut 7 bases from V and 6 bases from J, with 18 bases between. Germline V gives CDR1 SEHNR, CDR2 FQNEAQ (reference sequence). The CDR3 region is CASNFPAPLDGYTF. For the CDR3, the DNA is TGTGCCAGCAACTTCCCCGCCCCACTTGATGGCTACACCTTC.

This clone has just one count. The V call is TRBV6-5, the J call TRBJ1-2; possible D gene TRBD1, 6 bases. CDR1 MNHEY and CDR2 SVGAGI come from the germline V gene. CDR3 length equals 13 residues. Between the trimmed V and J ends, which lost 6 bases and 7 bases, there was a span of 15 bases. CDR3 loop: CASSQTGTSGYTF. DNA for the CDR3: TGTGCCAGCAGCCAAACAGGGACGAGTGGCTACACCTTC.

The V and J genes are TRBV19 and TRBJ2-1; 7 bases fit TRBD1. The CDR3 is 14 amino acids. The germline V gene encodes CDR1 LNHDA and CDR2 SQIVND (reference sequence). V trimming: 7 bases; J trimming: 4 bases; junction bases outside the gene matches: 7. CDR3 bases: TGTGCCAGTACACCGGGACAGAAGTACAATGAGCAGTTCTTC. It is translated as CASTPGQKYNEQFF. The full variable domain, in which reference TRBV19 and TRBJ2-1 provide the parts outside the CDR3, is DGGITQSPKYLFRKEGQNVTLSCEQNLNHDAMYWYRQDPGQGLRLIYYSQIVNDFQKGDIAEGYSVSREKKESFPLTVTSAQKNPTAFYLCASTPGQKYNEQFFGPGTRLTVL.

The chain employs TRBV5-1 and TRBJ2-5, with 8 bases matching TRBD1. Germline V gene data show CDR1 as SGHRS and CDR2 as YFSETQ. J lost 4 bases, V lost 3 bases, and 2 bases had no gene match. The CDR3 is 13 residues long. CDR3 region: CASSSDRGETQYF. Written as DNA, the CDR3 is TGCGCCAGCAGCTCAGACAGGGGAGAGACCCAGTACTTC.

In its sample, this clone was seen once. The CDR3 here is CATSRDAGGADTQYF. CDR3 in DNA: TGTGCCACCAGCAGAGACGCGGGGGGGGCAGATACGCAGTATTTT. The chain uses TRBV15 and TRBJ2-3, with TRBD2 matching over 9 bases. CDR1 and CDR2 (germline): LNHNV, YYDKDF (reference sequence). V was clipped by 0 bases and J by 4 bases; unmatched bases: 2. The CDR3 consists of 15 residues.

The chain combines TRBV7-8 with TRBJ1-2; TRBD1 is a possible D gene (6 bases). Germline V gene sequence: CDR1 SGHVS, CDR2 FQNEAQ. The CDR3 length is 15 residues. V lost 2 bases and J lost 8, with 18 bases in between. The CDR3 here is CASSLLRGPQRGYTF. The CDR3 DNA follows: TGTGCCAGCAGCTTACTCAGGGGACCACAGAGGGGCTACACCTTC.

The rearrangement joins TRBV29-1 to TRBJ2-1; D might be TRBD1 (7 bases). The CDR3 is 15 residues long. V lost 5 bases and J 0 bases, leaving 14 bases between the germline ends. Germline V gene lookup returns CDR1 SQVTM and CDR2 ANQGSEA. The CDR3: CSVLAGGSSYNEQFF. CDR3 nucleotide sequence: TGCAGCGTTTTGGCAGGGGGGAGCTCCTACAATGAGCAGTTCTTC.

The rearrangement joins TRBV7-9 to TRBJ1-5, with TRBD1 as a possible D gene (5 bases). Trimming stripped 6 bases from V and 6 bases from J, with 18 bases between. The CDR3 runs 15 residues. Germline-derived CDR1 and CDR2 are SEHNR and FQNEAQ (reference sequence). The CDR3 DNA is TGTGCCAGCAGTACGGGGGTGGGGGAGCGTCAGCCCCAGCATTTT. It is translated as CASSTGVGERQPQHF. Together with reference TRBV7-9 and TRBJ1-5, the CDR3 gives the full variable domain: DTGVSQNPRHKITKRGQNVTFRCDPISEHNRLYWYRQTLGQGPEFLTYFQNEAQLEKSRLLSDRFSAERPKGSFSTLEIQRTEQGDSAMYLCASSTGVGERQPQHFGDGTRLSIL.

This clone was seen a handful of times. The rearrangement joins TRBV28 to TRBJ1-6; D unresolved. Per the germline V gene, CDR1 is MDHEN and CDR2 is SYDVKM. Trimming took off 6 bases at V and 0 bases at J, with 9 bases between the two ends. The length of the CDR3 is 15 residues. CDR3 amino acids: CASSILSSYNSPLHF. In DNA, the CDR3 is TGTGCCAGCAGCATTCTGAGCTCCTATAATTCACCCCTCCACTTT.

The rearrangement uses TRBV6-4 and TRBJ2-1, with D tentatively TRBD1 (6 bases). Germline lookup yields CDR1 MRHNA and CDR2 SNTAGT. With 4 bases removed from V and 0 bases from J, the gap between germline ends came to 13 bases. This CDR3 has 16 residues. CDR3 region: CASSVTGLSSYNEQFF. The CDR3 DNA follows: TGTGCCAGCAGTGTCACAGGGCTGAGCTCCTACAATGAGCAGTTCTTC.

A remark on this clone: The junction and the germline gene differ at one end; a read error may be behind it. The chain carries TRBV7-7 and TRBJ2-3; 7 nucleotides match TRBD2. The CDR3 is 15 amino acids. In germline, CDR1 is SSHAT, CDR2 FNYEAQ (reference sequence). CDR3 sequence reads: CASSLAPAGTDTQYF. The CDR3 region has the DNA TGTGCTAGCAGCTTAGCCCCAGCGGGGACAGATACGCAGTATTTT.

The table lists this clone with a few counts. CDR3 residues: CASSPGLAADTQYF. The CDR3 nucleotides are TGTGCCAGTAGCCCGGGACTAGCAGCAGATACGCAGTATTTT. The chain employs TRBV19 and TRBJ2-3; 9 nucleotides match TRBD2. The CDR3 consists of 14 residues. V dropped 6 bases and J dropped 4; count of bases not matched to a gene: 5. Germline CDR1 is LNHDA and CDR2 is SQIVND (reference sequence).

The chain links TRBV5-6 to TRBJ2-7; TRBD2 agrees at 11 bases. The CDR3 sequence is 14 residues long. Per germline, CDR1 SGHDT and CDR2 YYEEEE. V shed 6 bases, J shed 3 bases, and the junction held 5 bases outside the gene matches. CDR3 sequence (DNA): TGTGCCAGCAAACTAGCGGGGGCAGACTACGAGCAGTACGTC. Protein: CASKLAGADYEQYV.

The CDR3 sequence is CASSLKQHTEAFF. The CDR3 DNA is TGTGCCAGCAGCTTAAAACAGCACACTGAAGCTTTCTTT. The gene calls are TRBV7-6 and TRBJ1-1; D remains ambiguous. V was clipped by 2 bases and J by 3 bases, with 7 bases between them. The germline gives CDR1 SGHVS, CDR2 FNYEAQ. There are 13 residues in the CDR3. Variable domain in full (rest from reference TRBV7-6 and TRBJ1-1): GAGVSQSPRYKVTKRGQDVALRCDPISGHVSLYWYRQALGQGPEFLTYFNYEAQQDKSGLPNDRFSAERPEGSISTLTIQRTEQRDSAMYRCASSLKQHTEAFFGQGTRLTVV.

The chain joins TRBV15 to TRBJ1-2; D not resolved. The CDR3 covers 16 residues. V was pared by 0 bases and J by 4 bases, with 15 bases between. Germline CDR1 reads LNHNV; CDR2 reads YYDKDF (reference sequence). For the CDR3, the DNA is TGTGCCACCAGCAGAGATAGAGACACACGCCTCTATGGCTACACCTTC. Amino acid sequence: CATSRDRDTRLYGYTF.

The rearrangement joins TRBV4-1 to TRBJ2-7; D gene uncertain. Germline CDR1 MGHRA, CDR2 YSYEKL. The CDR3 totals 13 residues. V gave up 5 bases and J gave up 5 bases, with 13 bases separating them. The CDR3 spells CASSSQPSDEQYV. The CDR3 coding sequence is TGCGCCAGCAGCTCCCAACCCAGCGACGAGCAGTACGTC.